This T cell receptor (beta chain) was obtained from a study of blood T cells in healthy people across ages. Overall study context: In model experiments, template switching was able to capture about one barcoded beta molecule for every two T cells that were present.

Then a second PCR, running about 6 to 12 cycles, was carried out with a sample-barcoded 5' primer and a J-beta primer mix. In TCRdb, the 5' RACE reads were re-called with MiXCR into one record per CDR3 protein. The sample contains roughly 800,000 distinct CDR3 sequences, 58% of which appear only once. As for this clonotype: At one boundary the junction diverges from the germline segment, which might be a read error.

The CDR3 has 15 amino acids. The germline V gene encodes CDR1 SEHNR and CDR2 FQNEAQ (reference sequence). Sequencing used blood. This chain uses TRBV7-9 with TRBJ1-2; TRBD1 agrees at 9 bases. The TCR sequence derives from a man aged 25 to 40 in good health. The CDR3 DNA sequence: TGTACCAGCAGCACCTTACCTGGACAGGGGTATGGCTACACCTTC. Amino acid sequence: CTSSTLPGQGYGYTF.